These T cell receptor beta chains were read from a single sample in a study of cytomegalovirus exposure and HLA in healthy donors. Here immunoSEQ multiplex PCR was the method, and the copy in TCRdb shows in-frame clones only, minus some. The repertoire has 130,000 to 150,000 clones, around nine tenths of them found once; the top ten carry 7.9%. Sequencing used PBMCs. The receptor set was obtained from a woman between 18 and 30 years old in good health and CMV-seropositive. CDR3s include the opening cysteine and the closing phenylalanine or tryptophan. The order of the fields is V gene, J gene, clone size, CDR3 protein. Expanded clones get a size class; other rows say once, few or many, or leave the size out.

>TRBV5-6|TRBJ2-5|-
CASSLRTGRETQYF
>TRBV29-1|TRBJ1-2|-
CRGGGGQAYGYTF
>TRBV5-4|TRBJ2-2|-
CASSLVAANTGELFF
>TRBV9|TRBJ2-1|-
CASSVSGMGVEQFF
>TRBV5-4|TRBJ1-1|-
CASSPGQGSMNTEAFF
>TRBV6-5|TRBJ1-5|-
CASSYSGGPNQPQHF
>TRBV5-1|TRBJ2-7|once
CASSQRGAGVGEQYF
>TRBV28|TRBJ1-1|-
CASSRQGLNTEAFF
>TRBV7-9|TRBJ2-7|-
CASSLVRDEQYF
>TRBV11-2|TRBJ1-2|-
CASSLGRNYGYTF
>TRBV4-2|TRBJ2-3|-
CASSQDGLAGGPSIDTQYF
>TRBV9|TRBJ1-3|-
CASSPEISHSGNTIYF
>TRBV10-3|TRBJ1-1|-
CAISTDSNTEAFF
>TRBV4-3|TRBJ1-5|-
CASSRSMGAMDQPQHF
>TRBV11-2|TRBJ2-3|-
CASSRGDTQYF
>TRBV13|TRBJ2-7|-
CASSFTLAVSYEQYF
>TRBV5-1|TRBJ1-1|-
CASSLARGWDTEAFF
>TRBV7-2|TRBJ2-1|-
CASSSHRGYNEQFF
>TRBV5-1|TRBJ2-1|-
CASSPDRKEQFF
>TRBV28|TRBJ1-1|-
CASTETAYTEAFF
>TRBV7-2|TRBJ1-2|-
CASSLEAGWGYTF
>TRBV30|TRBJ1-6|-
CARQQGASPLHF
>TRBV27|TRBJ2-1|-
CASSVQGSLSYNEQFF